This T cell receptor beta chain is from a study of cytomegalovirus exposure and HLA in healthy donors. A multiplex PCR was run with 60 Vbeta primers and 13 Jbeta primers. Sequenced by immunoSEQ multiplex PCR; TCRdb stores in-frame clones only, minus some. The sample holds roughly 140,000 clones, 75% to 80% seen once. Germline CDR1 and CDR2: SGHNT and YYREEE (reference sequence). V gave up 4 bases and J gave up 8 bases; unmatched junction bases: 9. CDR3 length: 15 residues. This TCR came from a woman between 35 and 50 years old in good health and CMV-seropositive. The chain links TRBV5-4 to TRBJ2-4; 10 bases are shared with TRBD2. Sequencing used PBMCs. The CDR3, as DNA: TGTGCCAGCAGCCCCCTAGCGGGAGAGGAGGACATTCAGTACTTC. Translation: CASSPLAGEEDIQYF.